The 25 T cell receptor beta chains below were found in one sample sequenced in a study of blood T cell repertoires in COVID-19. Using immunoSEQ multiplex PCR, the repertoire was profiled, and TCRdb retains in-frame clones only, with some absent. This sample has roughly 500,000 clones; 70% to 90% occur once, and the top ten carry 1.5% to 2%. Sequencing input: PBMCs or T cells enriched from blood (not recorded which). These receptors were obtained from a woman aged 40 to 50 who had recovered from COVID-19.

This sequence joins TRBV28 and TRBJ1-1; no reliable D call. Trimming shortened V by 10 bases and J by 1 base, and 13 bases separated the two germline ends. Germline-derived CDR1 and CDR2 are MDHEN and SYDVKM. CDR3 size: 13 residues. This chain's CDR3 is CATDVLRNTEAFF. CDR3 DNA: TGTGCCACCGATGTCCTCAGGAACACTGAAGCTTTCTTT.

J is TRBJ2-7 and V is TRBV28, with 9 nucleotides matching TRBD1. This CDR3 spans 14 amino acids. Germline trimming cut 6 bases from V and 1 base from J; bases unmatched to any gene: 4. The germline V gene has CDR1 MDHEN and CDR2 SYDVKM. The CDR3 nucleotides are TGTGCCAGCAGGATAGGGACAGGGTCCTACGAGCAGTACTTC. Its protein is CASRIGTGSYEQYF.

The chain couples TRBV19 to TRBJ1-2; 9 bases agree with TRBD1. CDR1 and CDR2 (germline): LNHDA, SQIVND (reference sequence). The CDR3 loop spans 16 amino acids. V shed 2 bases and J 4 bases; nucleotides not matched to a gene: 8. CDR3 coding DNA: TGTGCCAGTAGTATAAGAGAACAGGGGGCTCCCTATGGCTACACCTTC. Translation: CASSIREQGAPYGYTF.

The V and J genes are TRBV15 and TRBJ1-1, with D possibly TRBD1 on 6 matching bases. V was trimmed by 1 base and J by 0 bases, leaving 9 bases between them. The V gene's germline CDR1 is LNHNV and CDR2 YYDKDF (reference sequence). The CDR3 is 15 residues long. CDR3 protein: CATSRGGQLNTEAFF. CDR3 DNA: TGTGCCACCAGCAGAGGTGGACAGCTGAACACTGAAGCTTTCTTT.

The chain carries TRBV11-3 and TRBJ2-7, with TRBD1 as a possible D gene (5 bases). The germline gives CDR1 SGHNT, CDR2 YENEEA. The CDR3 covers 14 residues. Deletions cut 2 bases from V and 1 base from J, with 9 bases between. CDR3 nucleotide sequence: TGTGCCAGCAGCTTAAGGTCAGGGTCCTACGAGCAGTACTTC. Amino acids: CASSLRSGSYEQYF.

The chain combines TRBV11-3 with TRBJ2-5; a weak D match, TRBD1 (6 bases). The CDR3 is made up of 15 amino acids. The germline V gene has CDR1 SGHNT and CDR2 YENEEA. V lost 2 bases to trimming and J lost 1 base, with 11 bases between them. The chain's CDR3 is CASSLLQGPQETQYF. In DNA, the CDR3 is TGTGCCAGCAGCTTATTACAGGGTCCCCAAGAGACCCAGTACTTC.

This chain joins TRBV28 and TRBJ2-7; TRBD1 aligns across 9 bases. Per germline, CDR1 MDHEN and CDR2 SYDVKM. Unmatched junction bases numbered 11, after V lost 2 bases and J lost 6 bases. The CDR3 spans 16 residues. This CDR3 reads CASSLIGGQGSAEQYF. CDR3 DNA sequence: TGTGCCAGCAGTTTAATAGGGGGACAGGGTTCGGCCGAGCAGTACTTC.

This chain connects TRBV4-2 to TRBJ2-1; 9 bases align to TRBD2. The CDR3 consists of 16 residues. Trimming took 0 bases from V and 7 from J; bases not matched to a gene: 7. In germline, CDR1 is LGHNA, CDR2 YNFKEQ. CDR3 residues: CASSQEGGLASNEQFF. CDR3 coding DNA: TGTGCCAGCAGCCAAGAAGGGGGACTAGCATCGAATGAGCAGTTCTTC.

This rearrangement joins TRBV5-6 to TRBJ2-7; TRBD1 is a possible D gene (7 bases). CDR1 and CDR2 (germline): SGHDT, YYEEEE. With 4 bases removed from V and 2 bases from J, the gap between germline ends came to 16 bases. The CDR3 is 15 residues long. The CDR3 sequence: CASSPGGTVTYEQYF. For the CDR3, the DNA is TGTGCCAGCAGCCCGGGCGGGACAGTTACCTACGAGCAGTACTTC.

The chain combines TRBV2 with TRBJ2-2; D gene unclear. V lost 6 bases and J 4 bases, leaving 15 bases between the germline ends. The CDR3 is 15 residues long. Germline-derived CDR1 and CDR2 are SNHLY and FYNNEI. CDR3 amino acids: CASRPLMGSTGELFF. The CDR3 DNA sequence: TGTGCCAGCAGGCCTTTGATGGGCAGCACCGGGGAGCTGTTTTTT.

This chain uses TRBV3-1 (or the pseudogene TRBV3-2) with TRBJ2-5; D is unclear. The CDR3 sequence is 13 residues long. V was cut by 4 bases and J by 1 base, with 7 bases left in between. The germline V gene encodes CDR1 LGHDT and CDR2 YNNKEL (reference sequence). The CDR3: CASSPSPQETQYF. DNA of the CDR3: TGTGCCAGCAGCCCTTCCCCCCAAGAGACCCAGTACTTC.

This clone was seen once. The chain joins TRBV11-3 to TRBJ2-1; 10 bases are shared with TRBD2. The V and J ends lost 1 base and 8 bases, in that order; junction bases with no gene match: 5. There are 15 residues in the CDR3. The germline V gene encodes CDR1 SGHNT and CDR2 YENEEA. In DNA form, the CDR3 reads TGTGCCAGCAGCTTAGGAGCGGGAGGGCAGGATGAGCAGTTCTTC. Amino acid sequence: CASSLGAGGQDEQFF.

This clone was seen only once. The chain couples TRBV6-2 or TRBV6-3 to TRBJ1-2; D unresolved. Germline V lookup: CDR1 MNHEY, CDR2 SVGEGT. V was pared by 4 bases and J by 0 bases, with 6 bases between. The CDR3 totals 13 residues. CDR3 DNA sequence: TGTGCCAGCAGTTGGGAGTCTAACTATGGCTACACCTTC. Translating it yields CASSWESNYGYTF.

V gene TRBV14 combines with J gene TRBJ1-1; 9 bases fit TRBD1. The germline gives CDR1 SGHDN, CDR2 FVKESK. V was pared by 3 bases and J by 5 bases, with 10 bases of the junction left unmatched. The CDR3 is 16 amino acids. The CDR3 DNA is TGTGCCAGCAGCCAGGTCCCCGGGACAGGGTCTACTGAAGCTTTCTTT. Translated, it gives CASSQVPGTGSTEAFF.

V and J are TRBV27 and TRBJ2-1, with TRBD2 identical over 15 bases. The CDR3 is 20 amino acids. The V segment lost 5 bases and the J segment 0 bases; nucleotides outside the gene matches: 11. Germline V lookup: CDR1 MNHEY, CDR2 SMNVEV (reference sequence). The CDR3 is CASSARPGLAGGPSYNEQFF. The CDR3 DNA sequence: TGTGCCAGCAGTGCTCGCCCTGGACTAGCGGGAGGGCCCTCCTACAATGAGCAGTTCTTC.

In this sample, this clone turned up a few times. The V gene is TRBV2, the J gene TRBJ1-2, with 7 bases lining up with TRBD1. The CDR3 extends over 14 amino acids. CDR1 and CDR2 (germline): SNHLY, FYNNEI. J gave up 0 bases and V 6 bases, and 4 bases lay outside the gene matches. The CDR3 spells CASRGTESNYGYTF. The DNA of the CDR3 is TGTGCCAGCAGGGGGACAGAGTCTAACTATGGCTACACCTTC.

The CDR3 DNA sequence: TGTGCCAGCAGTGATAGTTCGCGGCCGTTTAATGAAAAACTGTTTTTT. It translates to CASSDSSRPFNEKLFF. The chain is built from TRBV2 and TRBJ1-4; D not certain. In germline, CDR1 is SNHLY, CDR2 FYNNEI. V was clipped by 3 bases and J by 4 bases, with 15 bases between them. The CDR3 is 16 amino acids.

The chain employs TRBV3-1 (or the pseudogene TRBV3-2) and TRBJ2-2; 9 nucleotides line up with TRBD1. The V gene's germline CDR1 is LGHDT and CDR2 YNNKEL (reference sequence). The trim removed 0 bases at V and 1 base at J, leaving 15 bases unmatched. CDR3 length equals 21 residues. The CDR3 loop is CASSQDTGQGSPEENTGELFF. CDR3 sequence (DNA): TGTGCCAGCAGCCAAGATACCGGACAGGGGAGCCCTGAAGAGAACACCGGGGAGCTGTTTTTT.

The V and J genes are TRBV7-2 and TRBJ1-1; a possible D gene is TRBD1 (6 bases). The CDR3 totals 13 residues. In germline, CDR1 is SGHTA, CDR2 FQGNSA. Trimming left V 7 bases short and J 1 base short, with 10 bases between. The CDR3 loop reads CASTRGPNTEAFF. The CDR3 region has the DNA TGTGCCAGCACCAGGGGCCCGAACACTGAAGCTTTCTTT. The full variable domain, with the rest looked up from reference TRBV7-2 and TRBJ1-1, is GAGVSQSPSNKVTEKGKDVELRCDPISGHTALYWYRQSLGQGLEFLIYFQGNSAPDKSGLPSDRFSAERTGGSVSTLTIQRTQQEDSAVYLCASTRGPNTEAFFGQGTRLTVV.

V gene TRBV4-1 combines with J gene TRBJ2-7, with 11 bases lining up with TRBD2. The CDR3 sequence is 16 residues long. The trim removed 2 bases at V and 3 bases at J, leaving 6 bases unmatched. Germline lookup yields CDR1 MGHRA and CDR2 YSYEKL. As DNA, the CDR3 is TGCGCCAGCAGCCAAACCCCCGGGACTAGCGGCTACGAGCAGTACTTC. It yields the protein CASSQTPGTSGYEQYF.

The V and J genes are TRBV6-5 and TRBJ1-1, with 7 bases that match TRBD1. This CDR3 is 15 amino acids long. With 6 bases clipped from V and 3 bases from J, the junction kept 10 bases outside the gene matches. Germline V gene sequence: CDR1 MNHEY, CDR2 SVGAGI. The CDR3 nucleotides read TGTGCCAGCAGGAACAGGGGTGGGAGGTACACTGAAGCTTTCTTT. This gives the protein CASRNRGGRYTEAFF.

This clone was counted once. The J gene is TRBJ1-2, the V gene TRBV27, with D hard to call. This CDR3 has 13 amino acids. Germline-derived CDR1 and CDR2 are MNHEY and SMNVEV (reference sequence). The germline V and J ends were trimmed by 5 bases and 4 bases, with 11 bases remaining between them. In DNA form, the CDR3 reads TGTGCCAGCAGTCGAGGGAGAAGCTATGGCTACACCTTC. This encodes CASSRGRSYGYTF.

This chain uses TRBV3-1 (or the pseudogene TRBV3-2) with TRBJ1-3; the D is unclear. With 4 bases removed from V and 0 bases from J, the gap between germline ends came to 13 bases. The germline V gene encodes CDR1 LGHDT and CDR2 YNNKEL (reference sequence). CDR3 size: 16 residues. Written as DNA, the CDR3 is TGTGCCAGCAGCCGAATCGTAAAGAGCTCTGGAAACACCATATATTTT. Translation: CASSRIVKSSGNTIYF.

Comment on this clone: Other DNA sequences from this sample encode an identical CDR3 as well. The chain is built from TRBV30 and TRBJ2-1; D remains ambiguous. The germline V and J ends were trimmed by 2 bases and 0 bases, with 5 bases remaining between them. This CDR3 is 13 amino acids long. Germline CDR1 GTSNPN, CDR2 SVGIG (reference sequence). As DNA, the CDR3 is TGTGCCTGGAGTCGGAGCTCCTACAATGAGCAGTTCTTC. Protein sequence: CAWSRSSYNEQFF.

The V and J genes are TRBV6-1 and TRBJ1-2; 8 bases fit TRBD1. CDR1 and CDR2 from the germline V gene are MNHNS and SASEGT. Losses at the gene ends were 3 bases for V and 4 bases for J; bases not matched to a gene: 7. CDR3 length: 15 residues. This CDR3 is CASSERRGTGYGYTF. The CDR3 bases are TGTGCCAGCAGTGAGAGGCGAGGGACAGGCTATGGCTACACCTTC.